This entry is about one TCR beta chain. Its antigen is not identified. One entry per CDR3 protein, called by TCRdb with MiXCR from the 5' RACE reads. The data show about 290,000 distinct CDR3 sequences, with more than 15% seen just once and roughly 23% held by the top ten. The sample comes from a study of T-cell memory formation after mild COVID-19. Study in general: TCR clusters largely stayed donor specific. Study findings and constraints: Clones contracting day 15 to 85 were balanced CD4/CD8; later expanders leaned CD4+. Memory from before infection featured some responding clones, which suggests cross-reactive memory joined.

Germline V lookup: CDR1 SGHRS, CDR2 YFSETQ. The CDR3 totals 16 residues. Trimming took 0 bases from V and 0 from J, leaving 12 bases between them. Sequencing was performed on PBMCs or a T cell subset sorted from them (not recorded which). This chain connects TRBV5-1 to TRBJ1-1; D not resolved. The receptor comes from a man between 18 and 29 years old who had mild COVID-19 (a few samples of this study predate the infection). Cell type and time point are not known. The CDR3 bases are TGCGCCAGCAGCTTGGCCCCCTGGGCAGTGAACACTGAAGCTTTCTTT. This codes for CASSLAPWAVNTEAFF.